This T cell receptor beta chain was observed in a study of pediatric ulcerative colitis. Libraries were prepared by immunoSEQ multiplex PCR; TCRdb keeps only in-frame clonotypes and omits some of them. The sample carries tens of thousands of clones, under 80% recorded once. The rectum was sampled with one to two pinch biopsies at colonoscopy. Trimming at V came to 5 bases and at J to 10 bases, leaving 20 bases not matched to a gene. Germline V gene data show CDR1 as MNHEY and CDR2 as SMNVEV (reference sequence). The CDR3 contains 18 residues. The TCR comes from a girl aged 5-17 years with moderate ulcerative colitis. The J gene is TRBJ1-4, the V gene TRBV27, with 9 bases aligning to TRBD1. Sequencing was carried out using gut tissue. The DNA for the CDR3 is TGTGCCAGCAGTCCCAACGGACGGACAGGGGCACAACGTGGAAAACTGTTTTTT. It encodes CASSPNGRTGAQRGKLFF.